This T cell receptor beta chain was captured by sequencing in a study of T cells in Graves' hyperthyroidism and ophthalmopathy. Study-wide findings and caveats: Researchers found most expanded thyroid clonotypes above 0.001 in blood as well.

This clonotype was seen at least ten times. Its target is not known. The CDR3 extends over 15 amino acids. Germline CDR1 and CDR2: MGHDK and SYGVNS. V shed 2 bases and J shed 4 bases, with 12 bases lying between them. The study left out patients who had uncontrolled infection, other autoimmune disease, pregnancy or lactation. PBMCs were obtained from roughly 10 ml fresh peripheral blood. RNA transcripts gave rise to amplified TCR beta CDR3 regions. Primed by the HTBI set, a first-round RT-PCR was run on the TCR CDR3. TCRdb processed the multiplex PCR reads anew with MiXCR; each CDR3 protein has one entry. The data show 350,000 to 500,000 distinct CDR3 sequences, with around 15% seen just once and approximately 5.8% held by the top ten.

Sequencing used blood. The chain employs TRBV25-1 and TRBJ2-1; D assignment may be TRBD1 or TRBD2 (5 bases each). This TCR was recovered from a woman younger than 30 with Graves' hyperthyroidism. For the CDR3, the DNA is TGTGCCAGCAGTGAACGGTGGGGGACGTACAATGAGCAGTTCTTC. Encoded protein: CASSERWGTYNEQFF.